The sequence of this T cell receptor beta chain was determined in a study of shared T cell receptors in the human thymus. The CDR3 covers 13 residues. V lost 5 bases and J lost 5; bases outside the gene matches: 3. Germline V gene lookup returns CDR1 MNHEY and CDR2 SVGAGI. Assay used: immunoSEQ multiplex PCR; TCRdb lists only in-frame clones, some missing. The sample holds 600,000 or so clones, more than 70% seen once. These data are also associated with another study on human thymus T cells.

This chain connects TRBV6-5 to TRBJ1-1; 9 bases line up with TRBD1. Sequencing was performed on thymocytes. This TCR came from a boy under two years old with a congenital heart defect. CDR3 in amino acids: CASSAGTGTEAFF. CDR3 coding DNA: TGTGCCAGCAGTGCCGGGACAGGGACTGAAGCTTTCTTT.